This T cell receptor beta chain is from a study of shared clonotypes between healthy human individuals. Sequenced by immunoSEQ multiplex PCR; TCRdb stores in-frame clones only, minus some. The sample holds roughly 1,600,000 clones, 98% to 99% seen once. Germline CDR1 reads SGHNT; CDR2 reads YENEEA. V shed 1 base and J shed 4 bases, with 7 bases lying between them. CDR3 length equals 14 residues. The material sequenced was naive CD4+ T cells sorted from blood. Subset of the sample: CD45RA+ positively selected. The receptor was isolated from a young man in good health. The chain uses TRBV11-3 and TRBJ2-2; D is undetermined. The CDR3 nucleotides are TGTGCCAGCAGCTTAGTTCTTGGCACCGGGGAGCTGTTTTTT. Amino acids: CASSLVLGTGELFF.